Below are 31 T cell receptor beta chains sequenced from a single sample in a study of regulatory T cells in long-lasting Graves disease. iRepertoire HTBI primers and Arm-PCR of CDR3 regions built TCR beta libraries. TCRdb redid the calling of the multiplex PCR reads with MiXCR, one entry per CDR3 protein. Of some 460,000 distinct CDR3 sequences listed, roughly 15% were seen once; the top ten hold roughly an eighth. This sample's time point: newly diagnosed GD, antithyroid drugs for less than 3 months. From RNA extracted from PBMCs, the TCR library was made. In addition, the sample was reused for a study of T cells in Graves' hyperthyroidism and ophthalmopathy.

Sequencing used peripheral blood mononuclear cells (PBMCs), obtained at new diagnosis, from a patient treated with antithyroid drugs. These receptors were collected from a man aged 40-49 years with Graves disease.

Notes on this clonotype: Without the conserved terminal phenylalanine or tryptophan, this CDR3 likely stems from a read error. In DNA form, the CDR3 reads TGTGCCAGCAGCCAAGCGGGGAATCCCGCGGAGACCCAGTACCTC. It translates to CASSQAGNPAETQYL. The rearrangement uses TRBV3-1 and TRBJ2-5, with a possible D match to TRBD2 (5 bases). Trimming stripped 1 base from V and 5 bases from J, with 14 bases between. The length of the CDR3 is 15 residues. Germline assignment: CDR1 LGHDT and CDR2 YNNKEL (reference sequence).

This clonotype was detected ten times or more. V and J are TRBV20-1 and TRBJ2-7; 8 nucleotides agree with TRBD1. There are 15 residues in the CDR3. V was pared by 0 bases and J by 2 bases, with 6 bases of the junction left unmatched. The germline V gene has CDR1 DFQATT and CDR2 SNEGSKA (reference sequence). The CDR3 protein is CSARDRWTGPYEQYF. Here the CDR3 DNA reads TGCAGTGCTAGAGACCGATGGACAGGGCCCTACGAGCAGTACTTC.

Only a few counts were recorded for this clonotype. This sequence joins TRBV7-9 and TRBJ2-2; weak D call: TRBD1 (6 bases). The CDR3 extends over 14 amino acids. From germline, CDR1 is SEHNR and CDR2 FQNEAQ (reference sequence). The V end lost 6 bases, the J end lost 7 bases, and 15 bases lay between the germline ends. The CDR3 DNA reads TGTGCCAGCAGTCGATCACAGGGAGTCGGGGAGCTGTTTTTT. Its translation is CASSRSQGVGELFF.

CDR3 in amino acids: CASSHGPHDSNQPQHF. In DNA form, the CDR3 reads TGTGCCAGCAGCCACGGACCTCACGATAGCAATCAGCCCCAGCATTTT. The chain is built from TRBV3-1 and TRBJ1-5; no firm D call. The CDR3 is 16 residues long. From germline, CDR1 is LGHDT and CDR2 YNNKEL (reference sequence). V lost 3 bases and J 0 bases, leaving 12 bases between the germline ends.

This chain uses TRBV5-6 with TRBJ2-3, with 8 bases aligning to TRBD2. Germline V gene data show CDR1 as SGHDT and CDR2 as YYEEEE. The CDR3 consists of 16 residues. Trimming at V came to 4 bases and at J to 4 bases, leaving 11 bases not matched to a gene. This chain's CDR3 is CASSPFPGTSSDTQYF. In DNA form, the CDR3 reads TGTGCCAGCAGCCCCTTCCCCGGGACTAGTTCAGATACGCAGTATTTT. Using reference TRBV5-6 and TRBJ2-3 for the parts outside the CDR3, the full variable domain is DAGVTQSPTHLIKTRGQQVTLRCSPKSGHDTVSWYQQALGQGPQFIFQYYEEEERQRGNFPDRFSGHQFPNYSSELNVNALLLGDSALYLCASSPFPGTSSDTQYFGPGTRLTVL.

Ten or more counts support this clonotype. The V and J genes are TRBV27 and TRBJ2-3; 11 nucleotides match TRBD1. Germline V gene sequence: CDR1 MNHEY, CDR2 SMNVEV (reference sequence). Losses at the gene ends were 6 bases for V and 3 bases for J; bases not matched to a gene: 5. This CDR3 is 15 amino acids long. The CDR3 DNA follows: TGTGCCAGCAGCTGGGACAGGGGGTTGACAGATACGCAGTATTTT. Its translation: CASSWDRGLTDTQYF.

The chain combines TRBV6-1 with TRBJ2-1, with TRBD2 identical over 11 bases. The CDR3 consists of 15 residues. Germline V lookup: CDR1 MNHNS, CDR2 SASEGT. The J segment lost 5 bases and the V segment lost 4 bases, leaving 4 bases of the junction unmatched. CDR3 protein: CASSGTSGSHNEQFF. CDR3 coding DNA: TGTGCCAGCAGTGGAACTAGCGGGAGTCACAATGAGCAGTTCTTC.

Many counts were recorded for this clonotype. The CDR3 region is CASSLSATPGTQYF. DNA for the CDR3: TGTGCCAGCAGCTTATCGGCGACCCCAGGGACCCAGTACTTC. The chain recombines TRBV7-8 with TRBJ2-5; D gene unclear. Trimming removed 2 bases from V and 7 bases from J, with 14 bases in between. Looked up from germline, CDR1 is SGHVS and CDR2 is FQNEAQ. This CDR3 region has 14 residues.

This clonotype came up a few times. The chain carries TRBV12-3 or TRBV12-4 and TRBJ1-5; D call uncertain. V lost 6 bases and J 5 bases, leaving 11 bases between the germline ends. The CDR3 sequence is 13 residues long. DNA of the CDR3: TGTGCCAGCAGGGCCGACGGGGATCAGCCCCAGCATTTT. Translated: CASRADGDQPQHF.

At least ten counts were recorded for this clonotype. The genes are TRBV20-1 and TRBJ2-1; 8 bases map to TRBD2. This CDR3 spans 15 amino acids. Germline V gene sequence: CDR1 DFQATT, CDR2 SNEGSKA (reference sequence). The CDR3 protein is CSPLSGPHGRDEQFF. The CDR3 coding sequence is TGCAGCCCCCTAAGTGGGCCTCACGGGAGGGATGAGCAGTTCTTC.

This clonotype was picked up many times. The chain links TRBV11-2 to TRBJ2-5, with TRBD2 as a possible D gene (5 bases). Deletions cut 5 bases from V and 5 bases from J, with 9 bases between. This CDR3 comprises 12 residues. The germline V gene encodes CDR1 SGHAT and CDR2 FQNNGV. Written as DNA, the CDR3 is TGTGCCAGCAGCAGAGGGTCCGAGACCCAGTACTTC. Encoded protein: CASSRGSETQYF.

This clonotype was seen many times. J is TRBJ2-6 and V is TRBV27; D is unclear. The V end lost 5 bases, the J end lost 4 bases, and 6 bases lay between the germline ends. The CDR3 loop spans 13 amino acids. Looked up from germline, CDR1 is MNHEY and CDR2 is SMNVEV (reference sequence). CDR3 protein: CASSASGANVLTF. The CDR3 DNA reads TGTGCCAGCAGTGCATCGGGGGCCAACGTCCTGACTTTC.

The chain employs TRBV6-1 and TRBJ1-3; D is unresolved. The germline V gene encodes CDR1 MNHNS and CDR2 SASEGT. There are 12 residues in the CDR3. V was shortened by 6 bases and J by 8 bases, with 11 bases between the two germline ends. The CDR3 spells CASRDRVDTIYF. DNA for the CDR3: TGTGCCAGCAGAGACCGTGTGGACACCATATATTTT.

This clonotype showed up many times. The genes are TRBV2 and TRBJ2-7; D might be TRBD1 (6 bases). This CDR3 spans 14 amino acids. Trimming shortened V by 2 bases and J by 6 bases, and 14 bases separated the two germline ends. Germline CDR1 is SNHLY and CDR2 is FYNNEI. The CDR3 nucleotides are TGTGCCAGCAGTGAACAGGGGACATTAAGCGAGCAGTACTTC. Amino acid sequence: CASSEQGTLSEQYF.

The genes are TRBV20-1 and TRBJ2-7; 10 positions match TRBD2. V shed 6 bases, J shed 4 bases, and the junction held 6 bases outside the gene matches. The V gene's germline CDR1 is DFQATT and CDR2 SNEGSKA (reference sequence). This CDR3 is built from 13 residues. The CDR3 protein is CSALAGVGYEQYF. DNA of the CDR3: TGCAGTGCGCTAGCGGGAGTAGGGTACGAGCAGTACTTC.

This clonotype has at least ten counts. The genes are TRBV6-2 or TRBV6-3 and TRBJ1-1, with unresolved D. The CDR3 sequence is 14 residues long. CDR1 is MNHEY, CDR2 SVGEGT, per germline. V was trimmed by 8 bases and J by 0 bases, leaving 13 bases between them. Written as DNA, the CDR3 is TGTGCCAGCGCGAGGCGGACCCTGAACACTGAAGCTTTCTTT. Translated: CASARRTLNTEAFF.

This clonotype was detected ten times or more. This chain connects TRBV27 to TRBJ2-7; 13 bases map to TRBD2. This CDR3 is built from 16 residues. The germline CDR1 and CDR2 sequences are MNHEY and SMNVEV (reference sequence). With 3 bases clipped from V and 7 bases from J, the junction kept 9 bases outside the gene matches. CDR3 DNA: TGTGCCAGCAGTTTTCTCCGGACTAGCGGGAGCCGGGAGCAGTACTTC. Translated, it gives CASSFLRTSGSREQYF.

V is TRBV5-1 and J is TRBJ1-1; no definite D call. Trimming shortened V by 4 bases and J by 6 bases, and 13 bases separated the two germline ends. The germline V gene has CDR1 SGHRS and CDR2 YFSETQ. The CDR3 consists of 13 residues. The CDR3 sequence is CASSLAYGSEAFF. The CDR3 DNA is TGCGCCAGCAGCCTCGCGTACGGCTCTGAAGCTTTCTTT.

Many counts were recorded for this clonotype. The rearrangement uses TRBV12-3 or TRBV12-4 and TRBJ2-7; tentative D call: TRBD2 (6 bases). V was shortened by 11 bases and J by 2 bases, with 16 bases between the two germline ends. CDR3 size: 13 residues. CDR3 residues: CAAEGTCTYEQYF. CDR3 in DNA: TGTGCCGCCGAGGGGACTTGTACCTACGAGCAGTACTTC.

Comment on this clonotype: A much larger clone lies a single base off, so this may be a read error. This chain links TRBV7-9 with TRBJ2-1; TRBD2 might be the D (6 bases). Germline V gene data show CDR1 as SEHNR and CDR2 as FQNEAQ (reference sequence). The CDR3 runs to 20 residues. For the CDR3, the DNA is TGTGCCAGCAGAGAAGGAGGGGCCCTCCTGTCTCTCGCTCTCTACAATGGGCAGTTCTTC. Translation: CASREGGALLSLALYNGQFF.

This chain uses TRBV5-1 with TRBJ2-5; 7 bases line up with TRBD1. Per germline, CDR1 SGHRS and CDR2 YFSETQ. V shed 4 bases, J shed 0 bases, and the junction held 6 bases outside the gene matches. This CDR3 is built from 15 residues. DNA of the CDR3: TGCGCCAGCAGCACGCGGACAGGAAACCAAGAGACCCAGTACTTC. Its protein product is CASSTRTGNQETQYF.

The V gene is TRBV28, the J gene TRBJ2-1; 7 nucleotides align to TRBD2. Germline V gene sequence: CDR1 MDHEN, CDR2 SYDVKM. CDR3 length equals 13 residues. V lost 11 bases, J lost 2 bases, and 6 bases stayed unmatched. The CDR3 protein is CAAAGLTYNEQFF. The DNA for the CDR3 is TGTGCCGCAGCGGGACTTACCTACAATGAGCAGTTCTTC.

There are many counts of this clonotype. The V and J genes are TRBV30 and TRBJ2-5, with 10 nucleotides matching TRBD2. The last part of the DNA fits TRBJ2-1 better; the J call may be wrong. Germline V CDR1 and CDR2: GTSNPN, SVGIG (reference sequence). The length of the CDR3 is 14 residues. CDR3 in amino acids: CAWSPASGRGEQFF. The CDR3 region has the DNA TGTGCCTGGAGCCCAGCTAGCGGGAGAGGGGAGCAGTTCTTC.

This clonotype was seen at least ten times. V gene TRBV2 combines with J gene TRBJ2-3; TRBD1 matches at 10 bases. The ends lost 7 bases at V and 4 bases at J; junction bases unmatched: 8. The CDR3 is 15 residues long. CDR1 is SNHLY, CDR2 FYNNEI, per germline. The chain's CDR3 is CASTLTGTGADTQYF. In nucleotides, the CDR3 is TGTGCCAGCACCCTAACCGGGACAGGGGCAGATACGCAGTATTTT.

This clonotype was counted only a few times. This chain links TRBV30 with TRBJ2-7; D possibly corresponds to TRBD2 (6 bases). There are 15 residues in the CDR3. The V gene lost 0 bases and the J gene lost 1 base, with 13 bases spanning the gap. The germline V gene encodes CDR1 GTSNPN and CDR2 SVGIG (reference sequence). The CDR3 DNA follows: TGTGCCTGGAGTGTACACCCGGAGGGGTCCTACGAGCAGTACTTC. Its protein is CAWSVHPEGSYEQYF.

The V and J genes are TRBV20-1 and TRBJ2-7; D gene ambiguous. There are 15 residues in the CDR3. Trimming stripped 0 bases from V and 3 bases from J, with 15 bases between. From germline, CDR1 is DFQATT and CDR2 SNEGSKA (reference sequence). The CDR3 spells CSARDLVGLNYEQYF. DNA for the CDR3: TGCAGTGCTAGAGATCTTGTTGGGCTAAACTACGAGCAGTACTTC.

In its sample, this clonotype was seen a few times. The chain combines TRBV20-1 with TRBJ2-1, with 7 bases fitting TRBD2. The CDR3 is made up of 15 amino acids. J gave up 7 bases and V 0 bases, and 9 bases lay outside the gene matches. Germline CDR1 and CDR2: DFQATT and SNEGSKA (reference sequence). CDR3 DNA: TGCAGTGCTAGAGATTCCCTGCGGGGGTGGAATGAGCAGTTCTTC. Its protein is CSARDSLRGWNEQFF.

This clonotype showed up many times. The chain uses TRBV2 and TRBJ2-1; TRBD2 agrees at 11 bases. Unmatched junction bases numbered 5, after V lost 6 bases and J lost 4 bases. The CDR3 consists of 15 residues. Germline values: CDR1 SNHLY, CDR2 FYNNEI. The CDR3 protein is CASRAGTSGYNEQFF. CDR3 nucleotides: TGTGCCAGCAGGGCCGGGACTAGCGGTTACAATGAGCAGTTCTTC.

This clonotype was picked up many times. The V and J genes are TRBV11-1 and TRBJ2-1; 10 nucleotides match TRBD2. Germline assignment: CDR1 SGHAT and CDR2 FQDESV (reference sequence). V shed 3 bases, J shed 6 bases, and the junction held 14 bases outside the gene matches. This CDR3 is built from 18 residues. CDR3 DNA sequence: TGTGCCAGCAGCTTTGTCCTAGCGGGAGTTTGGAAGGGCAATGAGCAGTTCTTC. Its translation: CASSFVLAGVWKGNEQFF.

V usage is TRBV7-2 and J usage is TRBJ1-1, with D unclear. Germline V gives CDR1 SGHTA, CDR2 FQGNSA. V lost 5 bases and J 2 bases, leaving 12 bases between the germline ends. There are 14 residues in the CDR3. The DNA of the CDR3 is TGTGCCAGCAGCCACGGACGCAGAAACACTGAAGCTTTCTTT. It is translated as CASSHGRRNTEAFF.

There are many counts of this clonotype. The rearrangement links TRBV30 to TRBJ2-7, with 8 bases fitting TRBD1. The CDR3 loop spans 12 amino acids. Germline lookup yields CDR1 GTSNPN and CDR2 SVGIG (reference sequence). V trimming: 8 bases; J trimming: 6 bases; junction bases outside the gene matches: 9. In DNA form, the CDR3 reads TGTGCCAGGAACGACAGGGGATTCGAGCAGTACTTC. Its protein product is CARNDRGFEQYF.